The T cell receptor (beta chain) under discussion was sequenced for a study of T cells in Graves' hyperthyroidism and ophthalmopathy. CDR3 length: 14 amino acids. V lost 4 bases and J lost 6, with 14 bases in between. Germline CDR1 is SGHRS and CDR2 is YFSETQ. TCR beta CDR3 sequences were amplified from RNA transcripts. In the first-round RT-PCR of the TCR CDR3, the HTBI primer set was used. TCRdb re-derived calls from the multiplex PCR reads in MiXCR, one entry per CDR3 protein. This sample yields a few hundred thousand distinct CDR3 sequences, of which 13% to 15% are seen a single time; less than 20% belongs to the top ten. Clinical symptoms, serum thyroxine and TRAb, thyroid ultrasound and orbital computed tomography together formed the diagnostic basis. Study-level results: With a median lead of roughly 6.8 months before onset, the model predicted ophthalmopathy. Most thyroid clonotypes expanded above 0.001 were also detected in blood.

A few counts support this clonotype. Its antigen remains unknown. The rearrangement joins TRBV5-1 to TRBJ2-1; the D call may be TRBD1 or TRBD2 (5 bases each). Material: blood. The sequence was collected from a young woman with Graves' hyperthyroidism. This chain's CDR3 is CASSPGPSSNEQFF. The CDR3 nucleotides read TGCGCCAGCAGCCCGGGACCTTCAAGCAATGAGCAGTTCTTC.